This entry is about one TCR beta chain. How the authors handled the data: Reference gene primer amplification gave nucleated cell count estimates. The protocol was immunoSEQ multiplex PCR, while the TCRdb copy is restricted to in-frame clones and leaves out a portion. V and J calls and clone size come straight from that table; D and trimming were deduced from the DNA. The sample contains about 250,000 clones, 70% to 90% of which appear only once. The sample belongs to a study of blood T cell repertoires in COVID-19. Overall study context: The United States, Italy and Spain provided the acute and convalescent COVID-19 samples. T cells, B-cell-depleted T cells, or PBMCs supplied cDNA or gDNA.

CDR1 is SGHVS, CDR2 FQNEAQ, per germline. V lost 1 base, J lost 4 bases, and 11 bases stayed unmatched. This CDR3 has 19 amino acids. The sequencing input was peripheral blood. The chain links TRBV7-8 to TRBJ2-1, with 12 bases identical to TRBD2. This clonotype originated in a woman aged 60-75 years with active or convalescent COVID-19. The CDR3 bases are TGTGCCAGCAGCTTAGGATCCAAACTAGCGGGAGGACCTTACAATGAGCAGTTCTTC. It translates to CASSLGSKLAGGPYNEQFF.